The entry below gives a single T cell receptor (beta chain) sequence along with its context. What it binds is not known. The data derive from a study of OX40 agonist ivuxolimab in advanced cancers. General study points: In general, CD8+ T cells held more expanded clones than CD4+ did, on average.

The assay was immunoSEQ multiplex PCR, and TCRdb's table has in-frame clones only and misses some. Altogether some 100,000 clones are present, 90% to 95% being singletons, with the ten largest covering around 2.5%. V lost 1 base and J lost 3, with 10 bases in between. Germline V CDR1 and CDR2: LNHDA, SQIVND (reference sequence). The CDR3 totals 14 residues. The chain uses TRBV19 and TRBJ2-7; TRBD1 or TRBD2 may be the D gene (5 bases each). The sequencing used CD4+ or CD8+ T cells sorted from blood, collected in a trial of the OX40 agonist ivuxolimab. This clonotype was sampled from an adult with an advanced solid tumor such as melanoma, head and neck, liver or kidney cancer. The CDR3 sequence is CASSIVGENYEQYF. The DNA of the CDR3 is TGTGCCAGTAGTATAGTGGGGGAAAACTACGAGCAGTACTTC. Variable domain in full (rest from reference TRBV19 and TRBJ2-7): DGGITQSPKYLFRKEGQNVTLSCEQNLNHDAMYWYRQDPGQGLRLIYYSQIVNDFQKGDIAEGYSVSREKKESFPLTVTSAQKNPTAFYLCASSIVGENYEQYFGPGTRLTVT.